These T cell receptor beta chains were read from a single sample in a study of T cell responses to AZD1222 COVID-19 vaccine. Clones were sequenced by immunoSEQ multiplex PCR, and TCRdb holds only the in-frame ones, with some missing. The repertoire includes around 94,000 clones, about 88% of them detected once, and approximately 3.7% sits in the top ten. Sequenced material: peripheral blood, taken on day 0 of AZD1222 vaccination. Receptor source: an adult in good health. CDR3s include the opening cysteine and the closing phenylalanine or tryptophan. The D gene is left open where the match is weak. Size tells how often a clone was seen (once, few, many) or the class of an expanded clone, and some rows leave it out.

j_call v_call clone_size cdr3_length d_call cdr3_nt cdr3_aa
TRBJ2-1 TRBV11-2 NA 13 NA TGTGCCAGCAGCTTTTCCCTGGCGGGTGAGCAGTTCTTC CASSFSLAGEQFF
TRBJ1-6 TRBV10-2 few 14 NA TGCGCCAGCAGTGACCTTAATTATAATTCACCCCTCCACTTT CASSDLNYNSPLHF
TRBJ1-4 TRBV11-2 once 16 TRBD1 TGTGCCAGCAGCTTAGGGACAGGGGCGAATAATGAAAAACTGTTTTTT CASSLGTGANNEKLFF
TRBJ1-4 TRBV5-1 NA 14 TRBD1 TGCGCCAGCAGCTTGACAGGGGGGGAGGAAAAACTGTTTTTT CASSLTGGEEKLFF
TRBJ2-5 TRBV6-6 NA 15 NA TGTGCCAGCAGTTACTCGCGCGGGGCGGGGGAGACCCAGTACTTC CASSYSRGAGETQYF
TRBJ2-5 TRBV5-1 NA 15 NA TGCGCCAGCAGCCCCAGGAGGGGGCAGGAGGAGACCCAGTACTTC CASSPRRGQEETQYF
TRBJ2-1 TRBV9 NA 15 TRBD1 TGTGCCAGCAGTGGGACAGGGGGAATGTACAATGAGCAGTTCTTC CASSGTGGMYNEQFF
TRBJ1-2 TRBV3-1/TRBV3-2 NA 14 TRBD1 TGTGCCAGCAGCCAGGTTCAGGGGGCAGATGGCTACACCTTC CASSQVQGADGYTF
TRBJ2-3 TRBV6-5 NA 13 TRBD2 TGTACCACAACACTAGCGGACACAGATACGCAGTATTTT CTTTLADTDTQYF
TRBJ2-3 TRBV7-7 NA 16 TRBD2 TGTGCCAGCAGCTCCGGACTAGCGGGGGTTGTAGATACGCAGTATTTT CASSSGLAGVVDTQYF
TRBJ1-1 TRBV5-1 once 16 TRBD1 TGCGCCAGCAGCTTCCAGGGGGCCTCTTCGAACACTGAAGCTTTCTTT CASSFQGASSNTEAFF
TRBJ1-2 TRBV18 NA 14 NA TGTGCCAGCTCACCAGCCGCAGCCCTCTATGGCTACACCTTC CASSPAAALYGYTF
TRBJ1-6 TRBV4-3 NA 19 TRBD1 TGCGCCAGCAGCCGAGGACCCGGGACAGAGAGCTCCTATAATTCACCCCTCCACTTT CASSRGPGTESSYNSPLHF
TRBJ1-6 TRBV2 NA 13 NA TGTGCCAGCAGGGACCCCACGGGTTCACCCCTCCACTTT CASRDPTGSPLHF
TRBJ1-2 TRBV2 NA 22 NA TGTGCCAGCGAGAACGCTATGGACGTAACAGAACATACAGGGTTCTTTAACTATGGCTACACCTTC CASENAMDVTEHTGFFNYGYTF
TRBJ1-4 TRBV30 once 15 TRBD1 TGTGCCTGGAGTCTCCGGACAGGGAGTAATGAAAAACTGTTTTTT CAWSLRTGSNEKLFF
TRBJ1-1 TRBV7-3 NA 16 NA TGTGCCAGCAGCTTAGTGCAGGTGAGGGGAGGCACTGAAGCTTTCTTT CASSLVQVRGGTEAFF
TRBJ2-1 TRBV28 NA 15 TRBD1 TGTGCCAGCAGTACGCCGGGACAGGGGGCGCTCAGGGAGTTCTTC CASSTPGQGALREFF
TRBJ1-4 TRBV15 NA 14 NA TGTGCCACCAGCAGAGTGGCAGTGGGTGAAAAACTGTTTTTT CATSRVAVGEKLFF
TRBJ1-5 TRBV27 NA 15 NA TGTGCCAGCAGTTTGGCGGGGGTGAACAATCAGCCCCAGCATTTT CASSLAGVNNQPQHF
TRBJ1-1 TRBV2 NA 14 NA TGTGCCAGCACTCGGGGGCACATGAACACTGAAGCTTTCTTT CASTRGHMNTEAFF
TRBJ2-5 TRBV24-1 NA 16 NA TGTGCCACCAGTGATTCTACGGGGTTCGGGGTAGAGACCCAGTACTTC CATSDSTGFGVETQYF
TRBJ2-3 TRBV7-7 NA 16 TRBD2 TGTGCCAGCAGCTTATCTAGCGGGGGCCGGGGAGATACGCAGTATTTT CASSLSSGGRGDTQYF
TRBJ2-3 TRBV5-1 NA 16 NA TGCGCCAGCAGCTTGGCCTATCGAAACGAGGGAGATACGCAGTATTTT CASSLAYRNEGDTQYF
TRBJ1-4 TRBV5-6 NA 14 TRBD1 TGTGCCAGCAGCCGTCCCGGGACAGGGAAGGAACTGTTTTTT CASSRPGTGKELFF
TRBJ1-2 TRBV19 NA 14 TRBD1 TGTGCCAGTAGTTTCGGACAGGGTGACTATGGCTACACCTTC CASSFGQGDYGYTF
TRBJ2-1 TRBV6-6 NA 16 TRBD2 TGTGCCAGCAGTTTGCGGGGGGATACGACGAACAATGAGCAGTTCTTC CASSLRGDTTNNEQFF
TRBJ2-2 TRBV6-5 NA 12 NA TGTGCCAGCGCACCCTTGACCGGGGAGCTGTTTTTT CASAPLTGELFF
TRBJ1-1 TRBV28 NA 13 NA TGTGCCAGCATTGACAGCATGAACACTGAAGCTTTCTTT CASIDSMNTEAFF
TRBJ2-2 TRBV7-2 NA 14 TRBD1 TGTGCCAGCAGCGACAGGGGTGGGTCCGGGGAGCTGTTTTTT CASSDRGGSGELFF
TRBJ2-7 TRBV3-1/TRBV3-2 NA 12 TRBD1 TGTGCCAGCAGCCCGGACAGGGTTAAGCAGTACTTC CASSPDRVKQYF
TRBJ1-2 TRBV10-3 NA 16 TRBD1 TGTGCCATCAGTGGACTCAGGGGGACAGGGGGCGGTGGCTACACCTTC CAISGLRGTGGGGYTF
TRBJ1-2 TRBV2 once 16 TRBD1 TGTGCCAGCAGTGAACGAGACAGGGGGCGAGACTATGGCTACACCTTC CASSERDRGRDYGYTF
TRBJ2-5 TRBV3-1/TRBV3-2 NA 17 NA TGTGCCAGCAGCCAAAGGGTACTAGCCGCCCCCCAAGAGACCCAGTACTTC CASSQRVLAAPQETQYF
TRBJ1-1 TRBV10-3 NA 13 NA TGTGCCATCCGGATAGGGGGAAACACTGAAGCTTTCTTT CAIRIGGNTEAFF
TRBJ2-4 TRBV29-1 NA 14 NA TGCAGCGGTATTGGGTCAGGGGTAGCAAACATTCAGTACTTC CSGIGSGVANIQYF
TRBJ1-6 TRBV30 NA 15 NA TGTGCCTGGAGTGTAAGGGCAGGTTTAGACTCACCCCTCCACTTT CAWSVRAGLDSPLHF
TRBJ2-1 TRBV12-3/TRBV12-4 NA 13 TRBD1 TGTGCCAGCAGTAAGGACAGGTCAACTGAGCAGTTCTTC CASSKDRSTEQFF
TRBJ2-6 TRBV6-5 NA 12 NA TGTGCCAGTCGGCCTGGGGCCAACGTCCTGACTTTC CASRPGANVLTF
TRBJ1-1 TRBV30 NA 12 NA TGTGCCCTCGTTTGGGGTGCCACTGAAGCTTTCTTT CALVWGATEAFF
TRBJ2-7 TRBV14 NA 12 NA TGTGCCAGCAGCCAAGCAAATTACAGGGGGGGCTTC CASSQANYRGGF
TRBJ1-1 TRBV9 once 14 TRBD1 TGTGCCAGCAGCCGCGCCCAGGGGGACACTGAAGCTTTCTTT CASSRAQGDTEAFF
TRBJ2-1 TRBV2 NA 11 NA TGTGCCAGCAGAAGCTACAATGAGCAGTTCTTC CASRSYNEQFF
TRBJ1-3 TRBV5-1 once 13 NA TGCGCCAGCAGTGGAGAGCCTGGAAACACCATATATTTT CASSGEPGNTIYF
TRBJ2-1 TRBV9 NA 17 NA TGTGCCAGCAGCCCCCAGGGGCCCGGGGACCCTTACAATGAGCAGTTCTTC CASSPQGPGDPYNEQFF
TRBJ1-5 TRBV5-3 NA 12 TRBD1 TGTGCCGGGACAGGGCCAAATCAGCCCCAGCATTTT CAGTGPNQPQHF
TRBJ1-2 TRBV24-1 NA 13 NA TGTGCCACCAGTGATTCAGGCGGGTATGGCTACACCTTC CATSDSGGYGYTF
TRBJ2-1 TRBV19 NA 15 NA TGTGCCAGTAGTATAGATCAGGTTTCAGGAGGTGAGCAGTTCTTC CASSIDQVSGGEQFF
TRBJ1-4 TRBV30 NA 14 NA TGTGCCTGGGGTGGGGTCCCGCTCCGCGAAAAACTGTTTTTT CAWGGVPLREKLFF
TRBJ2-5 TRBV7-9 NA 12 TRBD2 TGTGCCGCCCAGGGACTACAAGAGACCCAGTACTTC CAAQGLQETQYF
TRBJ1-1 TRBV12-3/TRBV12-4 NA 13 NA TGTGCCAGCAGTTTGGGTGCGTACACTGAAGCTTTCTTT CASSLGAYTEAFF
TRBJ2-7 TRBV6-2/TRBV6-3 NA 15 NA TGTGCCAGCAGCCTACTTCAGGGGAGGGCGCGCGAGCAGTACTTC CASSLLQGRAREQYF
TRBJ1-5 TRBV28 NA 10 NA TGTGCCATGGGGGGGCGGCCCCAGCATTTT CAMGGRPQHF
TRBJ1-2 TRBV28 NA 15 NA TGTGCCAGCAGTTTAGCCTGGGACGGCCTATGGGGCTACACCTTC CASSLAWDGLWGYTF
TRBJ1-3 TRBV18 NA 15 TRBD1 TGTGCCAGCTCACCTGACAGGGGGCGAACAAACACCATATATTTT CASSPDRGRTNTIYF
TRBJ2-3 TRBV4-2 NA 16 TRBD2 TGTGCCAGCAGCCAAGATCCTAGCGGGGTCACAGATACGCAGTATTTT CASSQDPSGVTDTQYF
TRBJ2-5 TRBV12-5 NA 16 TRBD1 TGTGCTAGTGGCTTCGGACAGGTTGGGCTAAAGGAGACCCAGTACTTC CASGFGQVGLKETQYF
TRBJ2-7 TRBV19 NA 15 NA TGTGCCAGTAGTAAGGGCAGAAGAGGGCTCTACGAGCAGTACTTC CASSKGRRGLYEQYF
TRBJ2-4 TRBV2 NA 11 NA TGTGCCAGCAGTGTCGGGACCCAGAGGTACTTC CASSVGTQRYF
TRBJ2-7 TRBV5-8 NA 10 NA TGTGCCAGCGTCCCGTACGAGCAGTACTTC CASVPYEQYF